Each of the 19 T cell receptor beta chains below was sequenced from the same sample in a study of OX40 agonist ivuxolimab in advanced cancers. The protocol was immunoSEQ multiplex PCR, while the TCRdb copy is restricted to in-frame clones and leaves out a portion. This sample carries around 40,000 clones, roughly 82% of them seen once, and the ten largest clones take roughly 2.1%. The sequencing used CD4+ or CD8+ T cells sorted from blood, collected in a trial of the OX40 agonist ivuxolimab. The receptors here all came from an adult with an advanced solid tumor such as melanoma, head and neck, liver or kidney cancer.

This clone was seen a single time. The CDR3 DNA follows: TGTGCCAGCAGCGTACAGGGGGCCGGTACTGAAGCTTTCTTT. It translates to CASSVQGAGTEAFF. The rearrangement links TRBV9 to TRBJ1-1; 8 nucleotides align to TRBD1. CDR1 and CDR2 (germline): SGDLS, YYNGEE. Losses at the gene ends were 1 base for V and 5 bases for J; bases not matched to a gene: 4. CDR3 size: 14 residues.

CDR3 region: CASKRQPLTYNEQFF. In DNA, the CDR3 is TGTGCCAGCAAGAGACAGCCTCTCACCTACAATGAGCAGTTCTTC. V usage is TRBV2 and J usage is TRBJ2-1, with D perhaps matching TRBD1 (5 bases). V was pared by 7 bases and J by 2 bases, with 15 bases between. Germline CDR1 is SNHLY and CDR2 is FYNNEI. The CDR3 loop spans 15 amino acids.

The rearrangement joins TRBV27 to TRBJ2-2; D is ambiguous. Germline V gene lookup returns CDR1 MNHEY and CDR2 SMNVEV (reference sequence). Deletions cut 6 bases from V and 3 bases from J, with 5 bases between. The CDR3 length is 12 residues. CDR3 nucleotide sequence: TGTGCCAGCAGCTACTACACCGGGGAGCTGTTTTTT. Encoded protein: CASSYYTGELFF.

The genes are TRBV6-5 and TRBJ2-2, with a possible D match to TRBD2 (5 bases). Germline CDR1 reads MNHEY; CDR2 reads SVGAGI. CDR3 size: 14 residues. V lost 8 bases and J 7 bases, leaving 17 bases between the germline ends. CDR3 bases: TGTGCCAGCCAACGTACGGGGTACGGCGGGGAGCTGTTTTTT. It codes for CASQRTGYGGELFF.

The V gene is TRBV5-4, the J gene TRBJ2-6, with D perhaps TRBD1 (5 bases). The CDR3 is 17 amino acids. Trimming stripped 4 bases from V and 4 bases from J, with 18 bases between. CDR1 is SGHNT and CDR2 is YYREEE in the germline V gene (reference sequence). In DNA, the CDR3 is TGTGCCAGCAGCCTACGTAGACAGACGGCGGGGGCCAACGTCCTGACTTTC. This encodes CASSLRRQTAGANVLTF. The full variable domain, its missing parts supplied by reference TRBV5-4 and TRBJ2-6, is ETGVTQSPTHLIKTRGQQVTLRCSSQSGHNTVSWYQQALGQGPQFIFQYYREEENGRGNFPPRFSGLQFPNYSSELNVNALELDDSALYLCASSLRRQTAGANVLTFGAGSRLTVL.

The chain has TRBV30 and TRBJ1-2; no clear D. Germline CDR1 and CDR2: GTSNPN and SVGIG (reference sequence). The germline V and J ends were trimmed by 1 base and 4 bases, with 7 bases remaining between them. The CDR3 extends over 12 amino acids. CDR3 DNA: TGTGCCTGGAGTGAACAGAGCTATGGCTACACCTTC. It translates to CAWSEQSYGYTF.

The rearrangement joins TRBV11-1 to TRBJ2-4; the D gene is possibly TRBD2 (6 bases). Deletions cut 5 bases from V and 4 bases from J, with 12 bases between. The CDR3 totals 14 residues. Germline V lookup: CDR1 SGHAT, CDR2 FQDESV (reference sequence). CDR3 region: CASSPTRVKNIQYF. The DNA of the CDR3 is TGTGCCAGCAGCCCGACTAGGGTTAAAAACATTCAGTACTTC.

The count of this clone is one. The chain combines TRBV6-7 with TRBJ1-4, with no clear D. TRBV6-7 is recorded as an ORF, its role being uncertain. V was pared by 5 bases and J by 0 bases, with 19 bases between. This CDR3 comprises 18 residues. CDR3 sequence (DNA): TGTGCCAGCAGTCTACCCGTTAGGGAATTACCAACTAATGAAAAACTGTTTTTT. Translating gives CASSLPVRELPTNEKLFF.

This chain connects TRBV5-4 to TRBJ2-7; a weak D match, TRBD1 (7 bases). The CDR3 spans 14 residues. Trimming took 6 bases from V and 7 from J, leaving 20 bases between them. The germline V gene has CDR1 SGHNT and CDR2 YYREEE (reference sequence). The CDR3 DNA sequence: TGTGCCAGCACCTTCCAGGAGGGGGCGCGGGAGCAGTACTTC. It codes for CASTFQEGAREQYF.

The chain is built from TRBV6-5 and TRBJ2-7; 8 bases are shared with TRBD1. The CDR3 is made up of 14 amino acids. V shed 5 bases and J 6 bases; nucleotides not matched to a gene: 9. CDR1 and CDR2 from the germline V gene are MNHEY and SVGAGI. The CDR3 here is CASSSPGQVPEQYF. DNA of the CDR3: TGTGCCAGCAGTAGCCCGGGACAGGTCCCCGAGCAGTACTTC.

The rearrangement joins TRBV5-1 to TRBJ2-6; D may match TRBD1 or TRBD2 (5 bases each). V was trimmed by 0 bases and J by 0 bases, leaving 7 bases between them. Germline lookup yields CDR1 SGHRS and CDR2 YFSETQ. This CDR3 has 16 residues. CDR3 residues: CASSLDGTSGANVLTF. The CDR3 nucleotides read TGCGCCAGCAGCTTGGACGGGACCTCTGGGGCCAACGTCCTGACTTTC.

CDR3 coding DNA: TGTGCCAGTAGTTTCCGGGACAGGGACACCGGGGAGCTGTTTTTT. This sequence encodes CASSFRDRDTGELFF. This chain joins TRBV19 and TRBJ2-2; 9 bases match TRBD1. The CDR3 is 15 residues long. The trim removed 5 bases at V and 3 bases at J, leaving 4 bases unmatched. Germline V gene data show CDR1 as LNHDA and CDR2 as SQIVND (reference sequence).

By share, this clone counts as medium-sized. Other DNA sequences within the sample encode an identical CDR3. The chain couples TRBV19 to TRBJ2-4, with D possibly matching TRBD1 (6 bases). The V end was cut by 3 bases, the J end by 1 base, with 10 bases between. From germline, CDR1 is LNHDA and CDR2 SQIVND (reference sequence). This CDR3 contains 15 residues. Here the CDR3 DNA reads TGTGCCAGTAGTATTCAGGGGACGGCCAAAAACATTCAGTACTTC. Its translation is CASSIQGTAKNIQYF.

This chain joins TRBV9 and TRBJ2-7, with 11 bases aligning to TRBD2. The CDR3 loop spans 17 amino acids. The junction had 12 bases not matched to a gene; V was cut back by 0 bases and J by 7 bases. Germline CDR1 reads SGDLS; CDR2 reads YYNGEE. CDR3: CASSVGLAGGPALEQYF. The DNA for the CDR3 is TGTGCCAGCAGCGTAGGGCTAGCGGGAGGTCCTGCCTTAGAGCAGTACTTC.

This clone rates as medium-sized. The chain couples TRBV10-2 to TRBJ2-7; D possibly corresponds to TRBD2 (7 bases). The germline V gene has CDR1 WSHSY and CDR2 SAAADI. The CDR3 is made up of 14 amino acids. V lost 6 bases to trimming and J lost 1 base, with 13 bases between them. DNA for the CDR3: TGCGCCAGCAGAGGAGGGGGGGGGTCCTACGAGCAGTACTTC. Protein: CASRGGGGSYEQYF.

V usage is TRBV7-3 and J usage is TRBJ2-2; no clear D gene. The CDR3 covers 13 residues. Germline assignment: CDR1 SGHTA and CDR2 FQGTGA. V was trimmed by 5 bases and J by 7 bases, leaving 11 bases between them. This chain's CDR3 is CASSPSSVGELFF. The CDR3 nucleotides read TGTGCCAGCAGCCCTAGTTCCGTCGGGGAGCTGTTTTTT.

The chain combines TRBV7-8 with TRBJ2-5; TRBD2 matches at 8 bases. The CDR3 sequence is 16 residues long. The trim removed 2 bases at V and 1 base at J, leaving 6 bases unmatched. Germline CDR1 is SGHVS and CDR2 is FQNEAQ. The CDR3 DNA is TGTGCCAGCAGCTTATGGAGGCTAGCGGGCCAAGAGACCCAGTACTTC. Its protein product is CASSLWRLAGQETQYF.

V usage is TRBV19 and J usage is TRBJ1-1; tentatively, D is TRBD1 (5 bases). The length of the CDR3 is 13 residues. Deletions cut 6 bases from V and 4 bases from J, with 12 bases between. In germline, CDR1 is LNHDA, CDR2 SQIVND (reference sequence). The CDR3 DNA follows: TGTGCCAGTAGGGCTCAGGGTGGCACTGAAGCTTTCTTT. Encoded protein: CASRAQGGTEAFF.

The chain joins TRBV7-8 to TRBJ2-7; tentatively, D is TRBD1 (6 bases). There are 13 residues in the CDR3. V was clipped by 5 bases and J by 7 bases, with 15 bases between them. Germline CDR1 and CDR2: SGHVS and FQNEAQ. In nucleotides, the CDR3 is TGTGCCAGCAGCCGGGACAAGACGTGGGAGCAGTACTTC. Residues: CASSRDKTWEQYF.